Presented here are 27 T cell receptor beta chains from one specimen sequenced in a study of blood T cells in healthy people across ages. It was with a sample-barcoded 5' primer and a J-beta primer mix that a second PCR of roughly 7 to 12 cycles was run. MiXCR, run by TCRdb on the 5' RACE reads, gives a single entry per CDR3 protein. Of roughly 1,700,000 distinct CDR3 sequences in the sample, roughly 28% were seen once. Sequencing was done on a sample of blood. These receptors all come from a woman aged 25 to 39 in good health.

The chain has TRBV12-3 or TRBV12-4 and TRBJ2-1; TRBD2 matches at 10 bases. V lost 6 bases, J lost 8 bases, and 7 bases stayed unmatched. This CDR3 region has 14 residues. The CDR3 sequence is CASSLASGSDEQFF. CDR3 coding DNA: TGTGCCAGCAGCCTGGCTAGCGGGAGCGATGAGCAGTTCTTC.

The V gene is TRBV27, the J gene TRBJ1-2; D may be TRBD1 (6 bases). This CDR3 region has 19 residues. The V gene lost 2 bases and the J gene lost 2 bases, with 24 bases spanning the gap. From germline, CDR1 is MNHEY and CDR2 SMNVEV (reference sequence). CDR3 DNA sequence: TGTGCCAGCAGTTTAGAGTTCCCGCTTTGGGGGCCGGGAAACTATGGCTACACCTTC. This gives the protein CASSLEFPLWGPGNYGYTF.

This clonotype was detected ten times or more. The V gene is TRBV4-3, the J gene TRBJ2-7; 8 bases agree with TRBD2. Germline CDR1 reads LGHNA; CDR2 reads YSLEER. V lost 1 base to trimming and J lost 6 bases; unmatched junction nucleotides: 5. The CDR3 extends over 14 amino acids. CDR3 loop: CASSQATGRVEQYF. The CDR3 DNA reads as TGCGCCAGCAGCCAAGCCACCGGGAGGGTCGAGCAGTACTTC.

The chain couples TRBV20-1 to TRBJ1-2, with TRBD1 as a possible D gene (5 bases). Looked up from germline, CDR1 is DFQATT and CDR2 is SNEGSKA (reference sequence). The CDR3 runs to 14 residues. V was trimmed by 5 bases and J by 4 bases, leaving 17 bases between them. CDR3 bases: TGCAGTGCTGGCGAGACAGCAGGGACCTATGGCTACACCTTC. Its translation is CSAGETAGTYGYTF.

The chain links TRBV5-5 to TRBJ2-3, with a tentative D call TRBD1 (6 bases). CDR3 length: 13 residues. V was shortened by 3 bases and J by 6 bases, with 11 bases between the two germline ends. Germline CDR1 reads SGHKS; CDR2 reads YYEKEE (reference sequence). The CDR3 loop is CASSYTGRDTQYF. The DNA of the CDR3 is TGTGCCAGCAGCTACACAGGGCGCGATACGCAGTATTTT. Together with reference TRBV5-5 and TRBJ2-3, the CDR3 gives the full variable domain: DAGVTQSPTHLIKTRGQQVTLRCSPISGHKSVSWYQQVLGQGPQFIFQYYEKEERGRGNFPDRFSARQFPNYSSELNVNALLLGDSALYLCASSYTGRDTQYFGPGTRLTVL.

In its sample, this clonotype was seen a few times. The chain employs TRBV11-1 and TRBJ1-1, with D unresolved. This CDR3 contains 15 residues. V shed 4 bases and J shed 1 base, with 13 bases lying between them. The V gene's germline CDR1 is SGHAT and CDR2 FQDESV (reference sequence). The CDR3 region is CASSSPGQENTEAFF. Written as DNA, the CDR3 is TGTGCCAGCAGCTCTCCGGGCCAGGAGAACACTGAAGCTTTCTTT.

In this sample, this clonotype turned up many times. V and J are TRBV27 and TRBJ2-7, with TRBD2 matching 10 bases. CDR1 is MNHEY and CDR2 is SMNVEV in the germline V gene (reference sequence). The V gene end was trimmed by 6 bases and the J gene end by 6 bases; junction bases not matched to a gene: 14. The CDR3 totals 16 residues. The chain's CDR3 is CASRRAGTSDFGEQYF. CDR3 in DNA: TGTGCCAGCAGGAGAGCCGGGACTAGCGATTTCGGCGAGCAGTACTTC.

This clonotype was detected many times. The V call is TRBV20-1, the J call TRBJ2-5; 9 bases agree with TRBD2. The germline V gene encodes CDR1 DFQATT and CDR2 SNEGSKA (reference sequence). The CDR3 has 15 amino acids. V trimming: 3 bases; J trimming: 2 bases; junction bases outside the gene matches: 7. The CDR3 coding sequence is TGCAGTGCTAGTCCTTCAGCGGGGGGACAAGAGACCCAGTACTTC. Translation: CSASPSAGGQETQYF.

V and J are TRBV20-1 and TRBJ1-2, with a possible D match to TRBD1 (5 bases). Trimming removed 6 bases at V and 4 bases at J, with 18 bases between. The CDR3 has 14 amino acids. Germline CDR1 DFQATT, CDR2 SNEGSKA (reference sequence). The CDR3 DNA is TGCAGTGCCATAGAAGGGGACTCCTCCTATGGCTACACCTTC. Its translation: CSAIEGDSSYGYTF.

This clonotype appeared a few times. The chain recombines TRBV20-1 with TRBJ2-5; TRBD2 aligns across 10 bases. There are 13 residues in the CDR3. Per germline, CDR1 DFQATT and CDR2 SNEGSKA (reference sequence). The V and J ends lost 6 bases and 4 bases, in that order; junction bases with no gene match: 5. The CDR3 reads CSAEAGGRETQYF. The DNA for the CDR3 is TGCAGTGCAGAAGCGGGGGGGCGAGAGACCCAGTACTTC.

The chain uses TRBV7-9 and TRBJ1-1, with D hard to call. CDR3 length equals 15 residues. Trimming cost V 0 bases and J 1 base, with 9 bases left between them. Germline values: CDR1 SEHNR, CDR2 FQNEAQ (reference sequence). CDR3 in DNA: TGTGCCAGCAGCTTAGCCGGGCAGGCGAACACTGAAGCTTTCTTT. Its translation: CASSLAGQANTEAFF.

This clonotype was counted a single time. A much more abundant neighbour one base away suggests this may be a read error. CDR3 coding DNA: TGCGCCAGCAGCTTGGATGGTAGCGGGAGCTACAATGAGCAGTACTTC. Encoded protein: CASSLDGSGSYNEQYF. The gene calls are TRBV5-1 and TRBJ2-7, with 9 bases matching TRBD2. The CDR3 length is 16 residues. J gave up 7 bases and V 0 bases, and 11 bases lay outside the gene matches. Germline lookup yields CDR1 SGHRS and CDR2 YFSETQ.

The gene calls are TRBV28 and TRBJ1-5, with D possibly being TRBD1 (5 bases). The length of the CDR3 is 15 residues. V was trimmed by 6 bases and J by 4 bases, leaving 16 bases between them. Germline CDR1 is MDHEN and CDR2 is SYDVKM. The chain's CDR3 is CASRSERGRNQPQHF. CDR3 DNA sequence: TGTGCCAGCAGATCGGAGAGGGGACGGAATCAGCCCCAGCATTTT.

This clonotype was seen more than once but under ten times. This chain uses TRBV7-9 with TRBJ2-1; D perhaps matches TRBD2 (5 bases). Germline CDR1 and CDR2: SEHNR and FQNEAQ (reference sequence). Trimming took off 5 bases at V and 8 bases at J, with 19 bases between the two ends. This CDR3 has 15 amino acids. The CDR3 nucleotides are TGTGCCAGCAGCACTCGGACCCCAAACGGGGATGAGCAGTTCTTC. Amino acid sequence: CASSTRTPNGDEQFF.

This chain uses TRBV5-1 with TRBJ1-2; maybe TRBD1 (5 bases). Looked up from germline, CDR1 is SGHRS and CDR2 is YFSETQ. V was shortened by 4 bases and J by 8 bases, with 15 bases between the two germline ends. This CDR3 is built from 13 residues. CDR3 region: CASSRFRGSGYTF. The CDR3 DNA reads as TGCGCCAGCAGCCGCTTCCGGGGGAGCGGCTACACCTTC.

This clonotype appeared a few times. J is TRBJ2-5 and V is TRBV21-1. TRBV21-1 is classified as a pseudogene. The CDR3 is 15 amino acids. The CDR3 nucleotides read TGTGCCAGCAGCAAGGCCAGACACAACCAAGAGACCCAGTACTTC. Protein product: CASSKARHNQETQYF.

This clonotype showed up just once. As DNA, the CDR3 is TGCAGTGCTAGGGACGCAGGCGGCGGGGCCTACGAGCAGTTCTTC. Amino acids: CSARDAGGGAYEQFF. J is TRBJ2-1 and V is TRBV20-1; D may be TRBD2 (6 bases). With 3 bases removed from V and 10 bases from J, the gap between germline ends came to 22 bases. Germline loops: CDR1 DFQATT, CDR2 SNEGSKA (reference sequence). The CDR3 spans 15 residues.

Notes on this clonotype: At one end the junction does not follow the germline gene, possibly because of a read error. The chain is built from TRBV28 and TRBJ1-2, with TRBD1 as a possible D gene (6 bases). This CDR3 region has 16 residues. The germline V gene encodes CDR1 MDHEN and CDR2 SYDVKM. The CDR3 region has the DNA TGTGCCAGCAGAAAACAACAGGGCATGGCTAACTCTGGCTACACCTTC. Protein: CASRKQQGMANSGYTF.

The V call is TRBV6-2 or TRBV6-3, the J call TRBJ2-5; 8 nucleotides line up with TRBD2. V trimming: 9 bases; J trimming: 9 bases; junction bases outside the gene matches: 15. The CDR3 runs 14 residues. Germline V gene lookup returns CDR1 MNHEY and CDR2 SVGEGT. The CDR3 sequence: CASRSLKRGWAQYF. The CDR3 coding sequence is TGTGCCAGTAGGTCCTTAAAGCGGGGGTGGGCCCAGTACTTC.

V usage is TRBV27 and J usage is TRBJ2-1; 12 bases match TRBD2. This CDR3 is built from 15 residues. Germline assignment: CDR1 MNHEY and CDR2 SMNVEV (reference sequence). V dropped 7 bases and J dropped 7; count of bases not matched to a gene: 8. The CDR3 coding sequence is TGTGCCAGCACCGATCTAGCGGGAGGGGGGAATGAGCAGTTCTTC. Its protein is CASTDLAGGGNEQFF.

This clonotype was observed at least ten times. The chain uses TRBV9 and TRBJ2-3; 7 bases line up with TRBD2. From germline, CDR1 is SGDLS and CDR2 YYNGEE. This CDR3 region has 16 residues. V shed 3 bases, J shed 5 bases, and the junction held 12 bases outside the gene matches. The DNA of the CDR3 is TGTGCCAGCAGCGGATACCATAGCGGGTCCATAGATACGCAGTATTTT. Amino acids: CASSGYHSGSIDTQYF.

Concerning this clonotype itself: A read error may be the cause here, since a much bigger clone is one base away. The rearrangement links TRBV12-3 or TRBV12-4 to TRBJ2-1; 7 bases align to TRBD2. J lost 9 bases, V lost 6 bases, and 5 bases had no gene match. CDR3 length equals 12 residues. The CDR3: CASRGRAGEQFF. The CDR3 DNA sequence: TGTGCCAGCAGAGGGAGGGCCGGTGAGCAGTTCTTC.

V is TRBV7-3 and J is TRBJ2-5; D tentatively reads TRBD1 or TRBD2 (6 bases each). Trimming took off 6 bases at V and 11 bases at J, with 16 bases between the two ends. This CDR3 spans 12 amino acids. CDR1 is SGHTA, CDR2 FQGTGA, per germline. The CDR3 bases are TGTGCCAGCAGTCCCAGGGGAGGACAGCAGTACTTC. Residues: CASSPRGGQQYF.

As concerns this clonotype: This may be a read error, as it is one base from a much larger clone. No conserved phenylalanine or tryptophan is present at the end of the CDR3, so a read error is the likely explanation. The chain combines TRBV6-5 with TRBJ1-2; TRBD1 matches at 7 bases. With V trimmed by 5 bases and J by 6 bases, 9 bases remained unmatched. The germline V gene has CDR1 MNHEY and CDR2 SVGAGI. CDR3 length: 14 amino acids. CDR3 nucleotides: TGTGCCAGCAGTAGAGCGGGGACAGAAAATGGCTACACCTTA. This translates into CASSRAGTENGYTL.

This clonotype was observed many times. The chain uses TRBV20-1 and TRBJ2-6; D ambiguous. CDR1 and CDR2 from the germline V gene are DFQATT and SNEGSKA (reference sequence). V lost 3 bases, J lost 0 bases, and 6 bases lay in between. CDR3 length: 14 amino acids. DNA of the CDR3: TGCAGTGCTAGCCCCCACTCTGGGGCCAACGTCCTGACTTTC. Residues: CSASPHSGANVLTF.

With regard to this clonotype: An end of the junction does not agree with germline; a read error may underlie this. The rearrangement links TRBV6-6 to TRBJ1-2, with D tentatively TRBD1 (6 bases). In germline, CDR1 is MNHNY, CDR2 SVGAGI (reference sequence). This CDR3 is 14 amino acids long. CDR3 loop: CASTERTDVYGHTF. CDR3 bases: TGTGCCAGCACCGAACGGACAGACGTCTATGGCCACACCTTC.

The chain has TRBV6-5 and TRBJ2-7, with 9 bases aligning to TRBD1. V shed 5 bases, J shed 1 base, and the junction held 9 bases outside the gene matches. Germline-derived CDR1 and CDR2 are MNHEY and SVGAGI. CDR3 size: 16 residues. The CDR3 DNA sequence: TGTGCCAGCAGTCCTCTCCCCGGGACAGGGTCCTACGAGCAGTACTTC. It translates to CASSPLPGTGSYEQYF.